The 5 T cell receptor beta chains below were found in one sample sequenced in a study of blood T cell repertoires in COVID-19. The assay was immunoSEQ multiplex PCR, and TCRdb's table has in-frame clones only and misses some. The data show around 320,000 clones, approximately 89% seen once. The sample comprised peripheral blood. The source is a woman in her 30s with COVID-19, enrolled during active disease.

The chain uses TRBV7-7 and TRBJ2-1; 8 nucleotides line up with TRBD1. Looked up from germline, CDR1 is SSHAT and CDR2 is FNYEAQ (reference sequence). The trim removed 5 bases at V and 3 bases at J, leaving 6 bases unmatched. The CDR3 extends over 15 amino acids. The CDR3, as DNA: TGTGCCAGCAGCCGAGGACAGGGCAACTACAATGAGCAGTTCTTC. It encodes CASSRGQGNYNEQFF.

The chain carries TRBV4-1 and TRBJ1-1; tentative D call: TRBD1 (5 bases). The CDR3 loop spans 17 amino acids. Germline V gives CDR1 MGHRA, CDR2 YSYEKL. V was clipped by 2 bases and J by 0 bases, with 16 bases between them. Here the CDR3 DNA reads TGCGCCAGCAGCCAACGAATGGGACTACAATTGAACACTGAAGCTTTCTTT. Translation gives CASSQRMGLQLNTEAFF.

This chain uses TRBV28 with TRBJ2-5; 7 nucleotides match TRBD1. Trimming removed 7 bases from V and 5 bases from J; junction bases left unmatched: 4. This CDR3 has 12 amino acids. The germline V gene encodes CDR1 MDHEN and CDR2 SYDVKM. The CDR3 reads CASKGAEETQYF. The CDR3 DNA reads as TGTGCCAGCAAGGGGGCTGAGGAGACCCAGTACTTC.

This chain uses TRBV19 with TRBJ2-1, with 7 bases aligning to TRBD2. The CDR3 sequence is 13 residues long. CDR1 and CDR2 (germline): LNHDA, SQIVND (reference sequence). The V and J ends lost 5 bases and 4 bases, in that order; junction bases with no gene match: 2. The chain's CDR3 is CASSFGGYNEQFF. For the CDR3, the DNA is TGTGCCAGTAGTTTCGGGGGGTACAATGAGCAGTTCTTC.

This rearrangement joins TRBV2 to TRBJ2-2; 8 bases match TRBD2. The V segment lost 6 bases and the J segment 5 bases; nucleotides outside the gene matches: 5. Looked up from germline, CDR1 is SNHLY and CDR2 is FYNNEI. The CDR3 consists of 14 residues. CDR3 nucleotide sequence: TGTGCCAGCAGAAGACTAGCGCTGACCGGGGAGCTGTTTTTT. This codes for CASRRLALTGELFF.